The text below deals with one TCR beta chain. The antigen remains unidentified. This record belongs to a study of T cell repertoires in cytomegalovirus infection. From the reads, TCRdb called clonotypes with MiXCR, one entry per CDR3 protein. The data hold 650,000 to 900,000 distinct CDR3 sequences, with 30% to 35% observed a single time. Sequencing used cultured CD8+ T cells from PBMCs, obtained from culture after CMV antigen stimulation. The receptor was isolated from a human donor in good health (CMV status not recorded). Some clones in this sample may be carry-over from other donors' samples.

Here the CDR3 DNA reads TGCGCCAGCAGTGATCTCAGGGGGGACAAAAACATTCAGTACTTC. As protein: CASSDLRGDKNIQYF. The chain recombines TRBV10-2 with TRBJ2-4; D perhaps matches TRBD1 (7 bases). Trimming stripped 3 bases from V and 3 bases from J, with 12 bases between. Per germline, CDR1 WSHSY and CDR2 SAAADI. CDR3 length equals 15 residues.